One and the same sample provided the 30 T cell receptor beta chains below, sequenced in a study of T cells in localized non-small cell lung cancer. Sequenced by immunoSEQ multiplex PCR; TCRdb stores in-frame clones only, minus some. The data hold under 60,000 clones, with 75% to 90% observed a single time. The starting material was peripheral blood, obtained before any cancer treatment. The source is a male donor at least 60 years old with stage III squamous cell lung carcinoma.

This chain uses TRBV28 with TRBJ1-2, with a weak D call TRBD1 (6 bases). Germline CDR1 and CDR2: MDHEN and SYDVKM. Trimming stripped 6 bases from V and 8 bases from J, with 13 bases between. The CDR3 runs to 12 residues. CDR3 sequence: CASSEGVRGYTF. CDR3 in DNA: TGTGCCAGCAGCGAGGGGGTACGGGGCTACACCTTC.

V is TRBV28 and J is TRBJ1-5; D remains ambiguous. The CDR3 contains 17 residues. V gave up 2 bases and J gave up 2 bases, with 16 bases separating them. Looked up from germline, CDR1 is MDHEN and CDR2 is SYDVKM. CDR3 DNA: TGTGCCAGCAGTTTACCGGTAGCGAGTAGTGGCAATCAGCCCCAGCATTTT. Its protein is CASSLPVASSGNQPQHF.

The rearrangement joins TRBV7-9 to TRBJ2-7; 8 bases align to TRBD1. Germline loops: CDR1 SEHNR, CDR2 FQNEAQ (reference sequence). V lost 5 bases to trimming and J lost 2 bases; unmatched junction nucleotides: 8. The CDR3 covers 15 residues. The CDR3 here is CASSAYGTGTYEQYF. CDR3 nucleotide sequence: TGTGCCAGCAGCGCCTACGGGACAGGCACCTACGAGCAGTACTTC.

V gene TRBV4-2 combines with J gene TRBJ1-6, with D perhaps TRBD1 (6 bases). Deletions cut 5 bases from V and 7 bases from J, with 12 bases between. Germline CDR1 and CDR2: LGHNA and YNFKEQ. The CDR3 is 14 amino acids. DNA of the CDR3: TGTGCCAGCAGCGCGACAGGTGGGAATTCACCCCTCCACTTT. Encoded protein: CASSATGGNSPLHF.

V is TRBV2 and J is TRBJ1-2; 7 nucleotides match TRBD1. CDR3 size: 14 residues. Germline values: CDR1 SNHLY, CDR2 FYNNEI. With V trimmed by 7 bases and J by 0 bases, 5 bases remained unmatched. CDR3 protein: CASKSTGTNYGYTF. As DNA, the CDR3 is TGTGCCAGCAAATCGACAGGGACTAACTATGGCTACACCTTC.

The chain employs TRBV28 and TRBJ1-2; D not resolved. Germline V gene lookup returns CDR1 MDHEN and CDR2 SYDVKM. The V and J ends lost 5 bases and 4 bases respectively, with 17 bases between them. This CDR3 is 15 amino acids long. The CDR3 here is CASSVSTFTGYGYTF. The CDR3 coding sequence is TGTGCCAGCAGTGTCTCTACATTCACGGGCTATGGCTACACCTTC.

The chain recombines TRBV14 with TRBJ1-2; weak D call: TRBD1 (5 bases). The CDR3 runs to 16 residues. V lost 4 bases and J 4 bases, leaving 19 bases between the germline ends. The germline V gene has CDR1 SGHDN and CDR2 FVKESK. The CDR3 loop is CASSRGVGTAVYGYTF. In DNA, the CDR3 is TGTGCCAGCAGCCGGGGGGTTGGGACCGCCGTCTATGGCTACACCTTC. Variable domain in full (rest from reference TRBV14 and TRBJ1-2): EAGVTQFPSHSVIEKGQTVTLRCDPISGHDNLYWYRRVMGKEIKFLLHFVKESKQDESGMPNNRFLAERTGGTYSTLKVQPAELEDSGVYFCASSRGVGTAVYGYTFGSGTRLTVV.

In this sample, this clone turned up many times. The DNA for the CDR3 is TGTGCCACCCTAGACCAAGGGCGGGCGAACACTGAAGCTTTCTTT. As protein: CATLDQGRANTEAFF. V is TRBV2 and J is TRBJ1-1; D gene uncertain. Germline V gene data show CDR1 as SNHLY and CDR2 as FYNNEI. Trimming cost V 10 bases and J 1 base, with 19 bases left between them. This CDR3 contains 15 residues.

This clone was counted once. The chain's CDR3 is CASSLAPGTGDGYTF. The CDR3 DNA reads as TGCGCCAGCAGCTTGGCGCCCGGGACAGGGGATGGCTACACCTTC. V gene TRBV5-1 combines with J gene TRBJ1-2, with 10 bases that match TRBD1. The ends lost 0 bases at V and 6 bases at J; junction bases unmatched: 5. Germline V gene lookup returns CDR1 SGHRS and CDR2 YFSETQ. This CDR3 region has 15 residues.

V is TRBV6-5 and J is TRBJ2-7; 9 bases map to TRBD1. This CDR3 comprises 13 residues. Germline trimming cut 6 bases from V and 5 bases from J; bases unmatched to any gene: 5. CDR1 MNHEY and CDR2 SVGAGI come from the germline V gene. The CDR3 sequence: CASRGDRAHEQYF. In DNA form, the CDR3 reads TGTGCCAGCAGAGGGGACAGGGCCCACGAGCAGTACTTC.

This clone was seen only a few times. The chain joins TRBV5-1 to TRBJ1-1; no firm D call. Trimming cost V 1 base and J 3 bases, with 7 bases left between them. The germline V gene encodes CDR1 SGHRS and CDR2 YFSETQ. There are 13 residues in the CDR3. The CDR3 DNA reads TGCGCCAGCAGCTTGAGGGCAGACACTGAAGCTTTCTTT. Amino acid sequence: CASSLRADTEAFF.

The chain couples TRBV7-9 to TRBJ2-7; 9 bases line up with TRBD2. The CDR3 is made up of 15 amino acids. With 5 bases clipped from V and 2 bases from J, the junction kept 7 bases outside the gene matches. Looked up from germline, CDR1 is SEHNR and CDR2 is FQNEAQ (reference sequence). DNA of the CDR3: TGTGCCAGCAGCAACCAGCGGGAGGTAACCTACGAGCAGTACTTC. This gives the protein CASSNQREVTYEQYF.

The CDR3, as DNA: TGTGCCAGCTCAGGTGGGAGCAATCAGCCCCAGCATTTT. Its protein is CASSGGSNQPQHF. The chain joins TRBV18 to TRBJ1-5; D is unclear. The V end was cut by 5 bases, the J end by 1 base, with 6 bases between. Per the germline V gene, CDR1 is KGHSH and CDR2 is LQKENI. This CDR3 region has 13 residues. Supplemented by reference TRBV18 and TRBJ1-5, the full variable domain reads NAGVMQNPRHLVRRRGQEARLRCSPMKGHSHVYWYRQLPEEGLKFMVYLQKENIIDESGMPKERFSAEFPKEGPSILRIQQVVRGDSAAYFCASSGGSNQPQHFGDGTRLSIL.

The gene calls are TRBV5-8 and TRBJ2-7, with TRBD1 matching 8 bases. Germline V gives CDR1 SGHTS, CDR2 YDEGEE. The junction had 9 bases not matched to a gene; V was cut back by 4 bases and J by 6 bases. The CDR3 spans 14 residues. DNA of the CDR3: TGTGCCAGCAGCCCCCGGACAGGGTTTAGCGAGCAGTACTTC. Protein: CASSPRTGFSEQYF.

The rearrangement uses TRBV10-3 and TRBJ2-7; tentatively, D is TRBD1 (6 bases). CDR3 length equals 14 residues. CDR1 is ENHRY, CDR2 SYGVKD, per germline. Trimming left V 5 bases short and J 4 bases short, with 15 bases between. Here the CDR3 reads CAISRGQSGYEQYF. DNA for the CDR3: TGTGCCATCAGTAGAGGACAGTCAGGGTACGAGCAGTACTTC.

The rearrangement links TRBV6-5 to TRBJ2-7, with a possible D match to TRBD1 (5 bases). The CDR3 consists of 14 residues. V was trimmed by 5 bases and J by 2 bases, leaving 13 bases between them. Germline V gives CDR1 MNHEY, CDR2 SVGAGI. CDR3 region: CASSENRTPYEQYF. The DNA of the CDR3 is TGTGCCAGCAGTGAGAACAGGACCCCCTACGAGCAGTACTTC.

This clone was seen only once. The J gene is TRBJ1-4, the V gene TRBV5-8; D perhaps matches TRBD1 (6 bases). V lost 4 bases and J lost 0, with 13 bases in between. Germline CDR1 SGHTS, CDR2 YDEGEE. This CDR3 is 16 amino acids long. The chain's CDR3 is CASSTGQTSTNEKLFF. The CDR3 nucleotides read TGTGCCAGCAGCACCGGACAGACATCAACTAATGAAAAACTGTTTTTT.

J is TRBJ1-6 and V is TRBV6-5, with a tentative D call TRBD1 (5 bases). This CDR3 is 15 amino acids long. The germline gives CDR1 MNHEY, CDR2 SVGAGI. V lost 7 bases to trimming and J lost 9 bases, with 19 bases between them. CDR3 coding DNA: TGTGCCAGCACCCGGGACGGCAAGGGAGGTTCACCCCTCCACTTT. Its protein product is CASTRDGKGGSPLHF.

The gene calls are TRBV18 and TRBJ1-5; perhaps TRBD1 as D (5 bases). CDR3 length equals 14 residues. Germline V lookup: CDR1 KGHSH, CDR2 LQKENI. Deletions cut 3 bases from V and 6 bases from J, with 12 bases between. CDR3 coding DNA: TGTGCCAGCTCACCTGCTAGGGGAGCTCAGCCCCAGCATTTT. Translated, it gives CASSPARGAQPQHF.

The chain carries TRBV7-6 and TRBJ2-5; D is uncertain. The V end was cut by 5 bases, the J end by 0 bases, with 10 bases between. The CDR3 extends over 14 amino acids. Germline CDR1 and CDR2: SGHVS and FNYEAQ. This CDR3 is CASSNKGYQETQYF. The CDR3 DNA follows: TGTGCCAGCAGCAACAAGGGCTACCAAGAGACCCAGTACTTC.

Comment on this clone: A junction end diverges from the germline sequence, so it may reflect a read error. The chain is built from TRBV11-2 and TRBJ1-2; 8 nucleotides match TRBD1. Per germline, CDR1 SGHAT and CDR2 FQNNGV. The CDR3 sequence is 12 residues long. DNA of the CDR3: TGTGCCAGCAGCTTTTACGGACAGGGAGCCCTCTTC. Translating it yields CASSFYGQGALF.

The V call is TRBV18, the J call TRBJ1-3; D is perhaps TRBD1 (6 bases). The V end lost 1 base, the J end lost 0 bases, and 10 bases lay between the germline ends. The CDR3 is made up of 16 amino acids. CDR1 and CDR2 from the germline V gene are KGHSH and LQKENI. CDR3 coding DNA: TGTGCCAGCTCACCACTAGGACAGAGCTCTGGAAACACCATATATTTT. It translates to CASSPLGQSSGNTIYF.

The V and J genes are TRBV19 and TRBJ2-5; 11 positions agree with TRBD1. V lost 6 bases and J lost 4; bases outside the gene matches: 7. The germline V gene has CDR1 LNHDA and CDR2 SQIVND (reference sequence). The CDR3 is 15 residues long. The CDR3 sequence is CASRPGQGAGETQYF. The DNA of the CDR3 is TGTGCCAGTAGGCCCGGACAGGGGGCAGGAGAGACCCAGTACTTC.

The chain recombines TRBV30 with TRBJ2-7; D may be TRBD1 or TRBD2 (6 bases each). The V end lost 2 bases, the J end lost 1 base, and 15 bases lay between the germline ends. The germline V gene has CDR1 GTSNPN and CDR2 SVGIG (reference sequence). The CDR3 sequence is 15 residues long. The CDR3 nucleotides are TGTGCCTGGAGTTTAAAAACAGGGAGGTCCTACGAGCAGTACTTC. Amino acid sequence: CAWSLKTGRSYEQYF.

This chain joins TRBV19 and TRBJ2-1; D is unclear. Trimming cost V 3 bases and J 4 bases, with 13 bases left between them. This CDR3 has 15 amino acids. The V gene's germline CDR1 is LNHDA and CDR2 SQIVND (reference sequence). DNA of the CDR3: TGTGCCAGTAGTATGTTGGGCAGGTTGTACAATGAGCAGTTCTTC. It is translated as CASSMLGRLYNEQFF.

The chain carries TRBV28 and TRBJ1-5; 7 bases map to TRBD1. The CDR3 runs to 15 residues. The ends lost 8 bases at V and 4 bases at J; junction bases unmatched: 11. Germline V gene sequence: CDR1 MDHEN, CDR2 SYDVKM. The CDR3 DNA sequence: TGTGCCAGCCTGGGTGTGACAGGGTGGAATCAGCCCCAGCATTTT. It codes for CASLGVTGWNQPQHF.

The chain recombines TRBV6-1 with TRBJ2-7; 11 nucleotides line up with TRBD1. J gave up 7 bases and V 4 bases, and 12 bases lay outside the gene matches. The CDR3 sequence is 16 residues long. CDR1 is MNHNS, CDR2 SASEGT, per germline. The CDR3 region is CASSGDLGTGGREQYF. CDR3 DNA: TGTGCCAGCAGTGGGGATTTAGGGACAGGGGGACGAGAGCAGTACTTC.

This rearrangement joins TRBV4-3 to TRBJ1-2; maybe TRBD1 (5 bases). The germline V gene encodes CDR1 LGHNA and CDR2 YSLEER. This CDR3 region has 15 residues. Trimming pared 2 bases from V and 7 bases from J, leaving 17 bases between. The CDR3 loop is CASSQLGEGMSGYTF. CDR3 bases: TGCGCCAGCAGCCAATTGGGGGAGGGAATGAGTGGCTACACCTTC.

This clone showed up just once. J is TRBJ1-2 and V is TRBV2, with 10 bases identical to TRBD1. V shed 7 bases and J 2 bases; nucleotides not matched to a gene: 4. The germline CDR1 and CDR2 sequences are SNHLY and FYNNEI. The CDR3 is 14 residues long. The CDR3 loop reads CASNRQGANYGYTF. The CDR3 DNA sequence: TGTGCCAGCAATCGACAGGGGGCCAACTATGGCTACACCTTC.

The J gene is TRBJ1-6, the V gene TRBV5-4; 7 nucleotides line up with TRBD1. The CDR3 spans 16 residues. Trimming took 3 bases from V and 4 from J; bases not matched to a gene: 7. Germline V gene lookup returns CDR1 SGHNT and CDR2 YYREEE (reference sequence). The CDR3 protein is CASSSGDSLYNSPLHF. CDR3 coding DNA: TGTGCCAGCAGCTCAGGGGACAGCCTGTATAATTCACCCCTCCACTTT.